A single T cell receptor (beta chain) is shown here with its context. The table lists this clonotype with a few counts. Which antigen it targets is not known. Per-base quality was not reported, and no clone a single base away is much larger than it. The data are from a study of response to subunit inactivated influenza vaccine (dated by TCRdb to the late 2010s). In terms of the full investigation: Deep quantitative profiling of the T cell receptor repertoire was used in the study to follow responses to a trivalent subunit inactivated influenza vaccine.

General study outcomes and caveats: It was suggested by the authors that each seasonal influenza vaccination may recruit only a limited number of new T cells.

The library was generated by RT-PCR. For sequencing, an Illumina HiSeq 2500 was employed. TCRdb trimmed the raw reads at Q25, called clones with MiXCR and kept productive beta chains. Rows are unified per CDR3 protein, each entry keeping the most common DNA and genes. The sample contains about 300,000 distinct CDR3 sequences, around 22% of them found a single time. The ten biggest clones cover about a tenth of the sample. The source material was PBMCs from blood, sampled approximately 22 months after vaccination. The sequence derives from a man in his fifties or sixties who received an inactivated influenza vaccine. Donor details come from another sample of the same person, matched by shared clones.

The bases are TGTGCCAGCAGGCCTCCCGGGACAGGGAAAGGGGATGAGCAGTTCTTC. This yields the protein CASRPPGTGKGDEQFF. This chain is built from TRBV6-1 and TRBJ2-1; TRBD1 fits 9 bases in the junction. The germline V gene encodes CDR1 MNHNS and CDR2 SASEGT. Taken from cysteine to phenylalanine, the CDR3 has 16 residues. Solely the CDR3 DNA is kept, with 48 bases framed from the first base. V trim: 6 bases; J trim: 8 bases; unmatched bases: 14.